The 15 T cell receptor beta chains reported below all come from one sample, sequenced in a study of shared clonotypes between healthy human individuals. Produced via immunoSEQ multiplex PCR; TCRdb's table is partial and in-frame only. The data show a few million clones, more than 80% seen once. Sequenced sample: naive CD4+ T cells from PBMCs. Subset described: CD45RA+ positively selected. Receptors were obtained from a man younger than 35 in good health. Some clones in this sample may be carry-over from other donors' samples.

The chain is built from TRBV2 and TRBJ1-4, with 7 nucleotides matching TRBD1. This CDR3 spans 15 amino acids. The germline V gene has CDR1 SNHLY and CDR2 FYNNEI. The ends lost 4 bases at V and 5 bases at J; junction bases unmatched: 7. CDR3 loop: CASSAHRGENEKLFF. CDR3 bases: TGTGCCAGCAGTGCGCACAGGGGAGAGAATGAAAAACTGTTTTTT.

The gene calls are TRBV4-2 and TRBJ1-2; the D gene is possibly TRBD1 (5 bases). The CDR3 covers 14 residues. In germline, CDR1 is LGHNA, CDR2 YNFKEQ. The V gene lost 1 base and the J gene lost 2 bases, with 8 bases spanning the gap. CDR3 DNA: TGTGCCAGCAGCCAAGCGGGGCGGAACTATGGCTACACCTTC. Its translation: CASSQAGRNYGYTF.

The chain combines TRBV7-9 with TRBJ2-2; no definite D call. V was clipped by 1 base and J by 1 base, with 7 bases between them. The CDR3 runs to 15 residues. The V gene's germline CDR1 is SEHNR and CDR2 FQNEAQ (reference sequence). CDR3 nucleotide sequence: TGTGCCAGCAGCTTAGGGGCGGAGAACACCGGGGAGCTGTTTTTT. Its translation: CASSLGAENTGELFF.

This clone was recorded only once. The rearrangement links TRBV11-3 to TRBJ2-1; D remains unclear. Trimming took off 1 base at V and 1 base at J, with 8 bases between the two ends. The germline V gene has CDR1 SGHNT and CDR2 YENEEA. The CDR3 contains 15 residues. CDR3 protein: CASSLGPASYNEQFF. Here the CDR3 DNA reads TGTGCCAGCAGCTTAGGTCCGGCTTCCTACAATGAGCAGTTCTTC.

The chain carries TRBV30 and TRBJ2-7; no firm D call. Trimming removed 5 bases at V and 2 bases at J, with 7 bases between. Germline CDR1 and CDR2: GTSNPN and SVGIG (reference sequence). The CDR3 sequence is 11 residues long. DNA of the CDR3: TGTGCCTGGGGATCAACCTACGAGCAGTACTTC. It encodes CAWGSTYEQYF.

V is TRBV2 and J is TRBJ2-1, with 9 bases fitting TRBD2. Per germline, CDR1 SNHLY and CDR2 FYNNEI. J gave up 5 bases and V 4 bases, and 3 bases lay outside the gene matches. CDR3 length: 14 amino acids. The CDR3 region has the DNA TGTGCCAGCAGTGGACTAGCGGAACACAATGAGCAGTTCTTC. It yields the protein CASSGLAEHNEQFF.

The CDR3 DNA follows: TGTGCCAGCAGCGCCACCCCACCCCGTCGGGTCTACGAGCAGTACTTC. Translating gives CASSATPPRRVYEQYF. The genes are TRBV7-9 and TRBJ2-5; D gene unclear. The assigned J gene may be wrong: the sequence end matches TRBJ2-7 better. CDR1 and CDR2 (germline): SEHNR, FQNEAQ (reference sequence). The CDR3 has 16 residues.

The CDR3 DNA reads TGTGCCAGCAGCCCACCGGACAGGTACAATGAGCAGTTCTTC. Its protein product is CASSPPDRYNEQFF. V is TRBV7-9 and J is TRBJ2-1; TRBD1 aligns across 7 bases. This CDR3 is 14 amino acids long. Germline lookup yields CDR1 SEHNR and CDR2 FQNEAQ (reference sequence). Losses at the gene ends were 5 bases for V and 4 bases for J; bases not matched to a gene: 5.

CDR3 in DNA: TGTGCCAGCAGCTTAGATCGACAGCTTGGCTACACCTTC. Translated, it gives CASSLDRQLGYTF. The genes are TRBV7-2 and TRBJ1-2, with TRBD1 as a possible D gene (5 bases). Germline CDR1 reads SGHTA; CDR2 reads FQGNSA. Trimming removed 1 base from V and 7 bases from J, with 10 bases in between. The CDR3 spans 13 residues.

The count of this clone is one. This rearrangement joins TRBV6-5 to TRBJ1-2; D remains unclear. V was pared by 10 bases and J by 1 base, with 13 bases between. Germline CDR1 MNHEY, CDR2 SVGAGI. The CDR3 consists of 13 residues. CDR3 sequence: CAISNRYNYGYTF. The CDR3 region has the DNA TGTGCCATATCCAACCGATATAACTATGGCTACACCTTC.

The chain joins TRBV7-2 to TRBJ1-2; maybe TRBD1 (5 bases). V was trimmed by 3 bases and J by 4 bases, leaving 12 bases between them. There are 14 residues in the CDR3. Germline V gene lookup returns CDR1 SGHTA and CDR2 FQGNSA. In DNA, the CDR3 is TGTGCCAGCAGCTTTACCAGGGACGCCTATGGCTACACCTTC. It codes for CASSFTRDAYGYTF.

The CDR3 loop reads CASSPYPLATGTDTQYF. The DNA of the CDR3 is TGCGCCAGCAGCCCCTACCCACTAGCGACCGGCACAGATACGCAGTATTTT. The chain couples TRBV4-3 to TRBJ2-3; 7 bases line up with TRBD2. Germline V lookup: CDR1 LGHNA, CDR2 YSLEER. The CDR3 loop spans 17 amino acids. V was clipped by 4 bases and J by 1 base; unmatched bases: 11.

This clone is a singleton in its sample. This chain connects TRBV7-9 to TRBJ1-1; TRBD1 might be the D (6 bases). With 4 bases removed from V and 1 base from J, the gap between germline ends came to 19 bases. This CDR3 contains 17 residues. Germline V lookup: CDR1 SEHNR, CDR2 FQNEAQ (reference sequence). CDR3 in amino acids: CASSSRRSLGQNTEAFF. The CDR3 DNA sequence: TGTGCCAGCAGCTCCCGCCGGTCCTTGGGACAGAACACTGAAGCTTTCTTT. Full variable domain (rest looked up from reference TRBV7-9 and TRBJ1-1): DTGVSQNPRHKITKRGQNVTFRCDPISEHNRLYWYRQTLGQGPEFLTYFQNEAQLEKSRLLSDRFSAERPKGSFSTLEIQRTEQGDSAMYLCASSSRRSLGQNTEAFFGQGTRLTVV.

This rearrangement joins TRBV28 to TRBJ1-1; D is perhaps TRBD1 (5 bases). Trimming cost V 3 bases and J 4 bases, with 6 bases left between them. The CDR3 extends over 12 amino acids. Germline CDR1 is MDHEN and CDR2 is SYDVKM. The DNA of the CDR3 is TGTGCCAGCAGTTTTCAGGGCACTGAAGCTTTCTTT. Encoded protein: CASSFQGTEAFF.

The rearrangement joins TRBV7-2 to TRBJ2-5, with D perhaps assigned TRBD1 or TRBD2 (5 bases each). The CDR3 has 14 residues. Germline CDR1 is SGHTA and CDR2 is FQGNSA. The germline V and J ends were trimmed by 1 base and 2 bases, with 8 bases remaining between them. The CDR3 protein is CASSLEWGQETQYF. The CDR3 DNA is TGTGCCAGCAGCTTAGAGTGGGGGCAAGAGACCCAGTACTTC. Full variable domain (missing parts from reference TRBV7-2 and TRBJ2-5): GAGVSQSPSNKVTEKGKDVELRCDPISGHTALYWYRQSLGQGLEFLIYFQGNSAPDKSGLPSDRFSAERTGGSVSTLTIQRTQQEDSAVYLCASSLEWGQETQYFGPGTRLLVL.